This T cell receptor beta chain was identified during a study of radiotherapy plus CTLA-4 blockade in lung cancer. Regarding the study as a whole: It was early blood T cell clone dynamics, with interferon-beta, that reportedly best predicted response.

The method was immunoSEQ multiplex PCR; TCRdb's version includes in-frame clones alone and lacks a portion of them. Of just under 60,000 clones listed, 77% were seen once; the top ten hold 4%. J was trimmed by 3 bases and V by 2 bases; bases with no gene match: 2. The CDR3 totals 14 residues. The V gene's germline CDR1 is MNHEY and CDR2 SMNVEV (reference sequence). Details on this clone: The target antigen is unknown.

This TCR was recovered from a human donor with non-small cell lung cancer who had a partial response to radiotherapy plus ipilimumab. The sequencing used peripheral blood, collected from a patient treated with radiotherapy plus ipilimumab. V and J are TRBV27 and TRBJ1-1, with TRBD1 matching 8 bases. The CDR3 protein is CASSLQGAYTEAFF. In nucleotides, the CDR3 is TGTGCCAGCAGTTTACAGGGGGCGTACACTGAAGCTTTCTTT.